This T cell receptor beta chain was recovered during a study of blood T cell repertoires in COVID-19. The CDR3 length is 15 residues. Looked up from germline, CDR1 is MNHEY and CDR2 is SMNVEV (reference sequence). V lost 8 bases and J lost 5; bases outside the gene matches: 12. Profiled with immunoSEQ multiplex PCR; TCRdb holds only in-frame clones, not every one. Of around 220,000 clones in the sample, around nine tenths were seen once. V usage is TRBV27 and J usage is TRBJ2-3; TRBD2 aligns across 8 bases. This TCR came from a woman aged 40 to 50 who had recovered from COVID-19. Sequencing was carried out using peripheral blood. The CDR3 region is CASRLGGRGGDTQYF. The CDR3 region has the DNA TGTGCCAGCCGATTAGGCGGACGGGGGGGAGATACGCAGTATTTT.